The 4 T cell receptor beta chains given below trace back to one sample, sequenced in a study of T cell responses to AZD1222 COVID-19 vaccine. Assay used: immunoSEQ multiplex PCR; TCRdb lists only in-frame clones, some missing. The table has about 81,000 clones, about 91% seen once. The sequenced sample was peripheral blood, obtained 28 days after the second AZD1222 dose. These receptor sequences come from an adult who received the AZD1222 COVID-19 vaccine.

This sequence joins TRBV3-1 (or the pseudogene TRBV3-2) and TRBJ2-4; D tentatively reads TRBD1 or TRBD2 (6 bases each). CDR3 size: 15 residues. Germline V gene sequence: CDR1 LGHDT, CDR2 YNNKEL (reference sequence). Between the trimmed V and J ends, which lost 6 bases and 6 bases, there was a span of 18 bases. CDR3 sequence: CASSTTSEGGNIQYF. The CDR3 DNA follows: TGTGCCAGCAGTACCACATCGGAGGGGGGAAACATTCAGTACTTC.

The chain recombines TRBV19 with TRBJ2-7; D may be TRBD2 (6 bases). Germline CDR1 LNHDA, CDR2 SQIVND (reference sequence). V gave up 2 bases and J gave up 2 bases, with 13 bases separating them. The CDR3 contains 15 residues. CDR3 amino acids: CASSINSGTPYEQYF. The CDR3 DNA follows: TGTGCCAGTAGTATAAATAGCGGCACCCCCTACGAGCAGTACTTC.

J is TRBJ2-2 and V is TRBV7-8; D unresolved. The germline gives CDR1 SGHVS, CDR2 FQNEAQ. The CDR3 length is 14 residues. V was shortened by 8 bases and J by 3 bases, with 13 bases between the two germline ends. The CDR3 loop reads CASRSTQYTGELFF. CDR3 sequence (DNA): TGTGCCAGCCGCTCTACGCAGTACACCGGGGAGCTGTTTTTT.

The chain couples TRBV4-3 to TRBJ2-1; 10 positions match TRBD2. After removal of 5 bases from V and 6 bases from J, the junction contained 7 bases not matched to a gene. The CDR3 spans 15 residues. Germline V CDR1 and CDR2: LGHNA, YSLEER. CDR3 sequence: CASSLAGGTPNEQFF. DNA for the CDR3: TGCGCCAGCAGCTTAGCGGGAGGCACACCCAATGAGCAGTTCTTC.